These 16 T cell receptor beta chains originate from one sample sequenced in a study of shared clonotypes between healthy human individuals. The protocol was immunoSEQ multiplex PCR, while the TCRdb copy is restricted to in-frame clones and leaves out a portion. The sample has about 380,000 clones; approximately 96% are singletons. The sample was memory CD8+ T cells sorted from blood. Indicated subset: CD45RO+ cells pooled with CCR7-negative TemRA cells. The receptors stem from a man younger than 45 in good health.

This chain connects TRBV5-4 to TRBJ2-7, with 10 bases aligning to TRBD1. The germline V gene has CDR1 SGHNT and CDR2 YYREEE (reference sequence). This CDR3 comprises 13 residues. V lost 3 bases and J lost 3; bases outside the gene matches: 0. The CDR3 spells CASSWTGGYEQYF. In DNA form, the CDR3 reads TGTGCCAGCAGCTGGACAGGGGGCTACGAGCAGTACTTC.

The V and J genes are TRBV9 and TRBJ1-1; the match to TRBD1 covers 7 bases. The V gene's germline CDR1 is SGDLS and CDR2 YYNGEE. CDR3 length: 15 amino acids. J was trimmed by 0 bases and V by 4 bases; bases with no gene match: 6. CDR3 nucleotides: TGTGCCAGCAGCCCCCTGACAGGGCTGAACACTGAAGCTTTCTTT. It encodes CASSPLTGLNTEAFF.

The chain has TRBV28 and TRBJ2-7; D tentatively reads TRBD1 or TRBD2 (5 bases each). Germline assignment: CDR1 MDHEN and CDR2 SYDVKM. The CDR3 spans 17 residues. Trimming took off 1 base at V and 7 bases at J, with 23 bases between the two ends. The CDR3 loop is CASSLYRRGQGVGEQYF. As DNA, the CDR3 is TGTGCCAGCAGTTTATATCGGAGAGGGCAGGGAGTTGGGGAGCAGTACTTC. The variable domain in full, completed from reference TRBV28 and TRBJ2-7, reads DVKVTQSSRYLVKRTGEKVFLECVQDMDHENMFWYRQDPGLGLRLIYFSYDVKMKEKGDIPEGYSVSREKKERFSLILESASTNQTSMYLCASSLYRRGQGVGEQYFGPGTRLTVT.

CDR3 nucleotide sequence: TGTGCCTGGAGTGTTGGCGGGAGGGCCGGAGATGAGCAGTTCTTC. This gives the protein CAWSVGGRAGDEQFF. The V call is TRBV30, the J call TRBJ2-1, with 9 bases that match TRBD2. The CDR3 covers 15 residues. Looked up from germline, CDR1 is GTSNPN and CDR2 is SVGIG (reference sequence). The V and J ends lost 0 bases and 8 bases, in that order; junction bases with no gene match: 8.

The chain employs TRBV9 and TRBJ2-6, with D uncertain. The germline V gene encodes CDR1 SGDLS and CDR2 YYNGEE. The V and J ends lost 3 bases and 2 bases respectively, with 12 bases between them. This CDR3 contains 16 residues. The CDR3 DNA follows: TGTGCCAGCAGCGCCCTTATCCGCCCTGGGGCCAACGTCCTGACTTTC. As protein: CASSALIRPGANVLTF.

The V call is TRBV2, the J call TRBJ1-4, with TRBD1 matching over 8 bases. The CDR3 is 12 residues long. The germline gives CDR1 SNHLY, CDR2 FYNNEI. Trimming at V came to 6 bases and at J to 7 bases, leaving 1 base not matched to a gene. The CDR3 region has the DNA TGTGCCAGCAGACAGGGGGGTGAAAAACTGTTTTTT. Translating gives CASRQGGEKLFF.

This chain connects TRBV6-5 to TRBJ1-2, with D perhaps matching TRBD1 (6 bases). Deletions cut 5 bases from V and 10 bases from J, with 23 bases between. Per the germline V gene, CDR1 is MNHEY and CDR2 is SVGAGI. The CDR3 has 15 residues. The DNA for the CDR3 is TGTGCCAGCAGTCCAAGGTCGACAGGAGCAGCCGACTACACCTTC. Translated: CASSPRSTGAADYTF.

The J gene is TRBJ2-1, the V gene TRBV7-9; 10 bases agree with TRBD2. J was trimmed by 8 bases and V by 5 bases; bases with no gene match: 9. The CDR3 loop spans 15 amino acids. CDR1 and CDR2 from the germline V gene are SEHNR and FQNEAQ (reference sequence). The CDR3 is CASSTSGMRGDEQFF. CDR3 DNA sequence: TGTGCCAGCAGCACTAGCGGGATGCGGGGGGATGAGCAGTTCTTC.

The chain uses TRBV20-1 and TRBJ1-2; D is unclear. Germline V CDR1 and CDR2: DFQATT, SNEGSKA (reference sequence). With 2 bases removed from V and 4 bases from J, the gap between germline ends came to 5 bases. The CDR3 length is 11 residues. CDR3 in amino acids: CSARQVYGYTF. The CDR3 DNA reads as TGCAGTGCTAGACAGGTCTATGGCTACACCTTC.

This sequence joins TRBV11-2 and TRBJ2-2; D is unresolved. The CDR3 is made up of 14 amino acids. Germline CDR1 and CDR2: SGHAT and FQNNGV. V was clipped by 4 bases and J by 3 bases, with 9 bases between them. CDR3 loop: CASSSAWDTGELFF. CDR3 nucleotides: TGTGCCAGCAGCTCAGCATGGGACACCGGGGAGCTGTTTTTT.

The chain links TRBV6-5 to TRBJ1-1; 7 nucleotides align to TRBD1. V lost 5 bases, J lost 1 base, and 1 base stayed unmatched. From germline, CDR1 is MNHEY and CDR2 SVGAGI. The CDR3 is 13 residues long. CDR3 sequence (DNA): TGTGCCAGCAGTCGACAGGGGAACACTGAAGCTTTCTTT. Translation: CASSRQGNTEAFF.

This clone was counted between two and nine times. This chain joins TRBV5-1 and TRBJ1-1, with 7 bases that match TRBD1. V shed 3 bases and J 4 bases; nucleotides not matched to a gene: 3. The V gene's germline CDR1 is SGHRS and CDR2 YFSETQ. The CDR3 contains 13 residues. CDR3 loop: CASSWDRRTEAFF. CDR3 DNA: TGCGCCAGCAGCTGGGACAGACGCACTGAAGCTTTCTTT. Filled out from reference TRBV5-1 and TRBJ1-1, the complete variable domain reads KAGVTQTPRYLIKTRGQQVTLSCSPISGHRSVSWYQQTPGQGLQFLFEYFSETQRNKGNFPGRFSGRQFSNSRSEMNVSTLELGDSALYLCASSWDRRTEAFFGQGTRLTVV.

The chain links TRBV12-5 to TRBJ2-7; D tentatively fits TRBD1 or TRBD2 (5 bases each). The length of the CDR3 is 16 residues. V lost 2 bases and J lost 0, with 14 bases in between. Germline CDR1 reads LGHNT; CDR2 reads FRNRAP. The CDR3 nucleotides read TGTGCTAGTGGTTTGCTACGGGACCTTATCTCCTACGAGCAGTACTTC. This sequence encodes CASGLLRDLISYEQYF.

The chain is built from TRBV10-3 and TRBJ1-3, with D hard to call. Germline V CDR1 and CDR2: ENHRY, SYGVKD. The V and J ends lost 3 bases and 7 bases respectively, with 4 bases between them. CDR3 length equals 11 residues. Here the CDR3 reads CAISDANTIYF. In DNA form, the CDR3 reads TGTGCCATCAGTGACGCTAACACCATATATTTT.

The chain uses TRBV14 and TRBJ2-7, with a weak D call TRBD1 (5 bases). CDR1 SGHDN and CDR2 FVKESK come from the germline V gene. This CDR3 spans 13 amino acids. V lost 5 bases and J 7 bases, leaving 15 bases between the germline ends. In DNA, the CDR3 is TGTGCCAGCAGCTCGCTTTTTACAGGAGAGCAGTACTTC. Protein product: CASSSLFTGEQYF.

The J gene is TRBJ2-5, the V gene TRBV4-1; D uncertain. Germline lookup yields CDR1 MGHRA and CDR2 YSYEKL. The CDR3 sequence is 11 residues long. Trimming removed 6 bases from V and 4 bases from J, with 6 bases in between. In nucleotides, the CDR3 is TGCGCCAGCAGTACGACAGAGACCCAGTACTTC. Translating it yields CASSTTETQYF.